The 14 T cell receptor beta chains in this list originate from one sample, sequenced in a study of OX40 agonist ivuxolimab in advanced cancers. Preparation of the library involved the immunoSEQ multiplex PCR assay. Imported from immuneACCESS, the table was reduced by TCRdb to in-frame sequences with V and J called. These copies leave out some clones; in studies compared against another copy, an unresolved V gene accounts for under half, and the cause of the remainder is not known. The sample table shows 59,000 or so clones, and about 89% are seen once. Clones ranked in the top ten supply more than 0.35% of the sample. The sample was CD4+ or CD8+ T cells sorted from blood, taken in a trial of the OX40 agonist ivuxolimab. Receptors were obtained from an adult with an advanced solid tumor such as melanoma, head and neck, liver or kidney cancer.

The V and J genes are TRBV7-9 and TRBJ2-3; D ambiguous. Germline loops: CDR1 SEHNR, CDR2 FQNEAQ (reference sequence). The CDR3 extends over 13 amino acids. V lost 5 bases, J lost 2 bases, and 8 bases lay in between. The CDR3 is CASSPSPTDTQYF. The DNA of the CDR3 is TGTGCCAGCAGCCCCAGCCCCACAGATACGCAGTATTTT.

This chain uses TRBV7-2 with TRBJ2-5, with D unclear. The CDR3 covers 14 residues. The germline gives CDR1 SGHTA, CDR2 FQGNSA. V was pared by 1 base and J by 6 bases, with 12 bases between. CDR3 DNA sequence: TGTGCCAGCAGCTTAGGACGGCTCGAGCAGACCCAGTACTTC. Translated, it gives CASSLGRLEQTQYF. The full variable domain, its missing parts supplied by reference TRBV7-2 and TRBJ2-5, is GAGVSQSPSNKVTEKGKDVELRCDPISGHTALYWYRQSLGQGLEFLIYFQGNSAPDKSGLPSDRFSAERTGGSVSTLTIQRTQQEDSAVYLCASSLGRLEQTQYFGPGTRLLVL.

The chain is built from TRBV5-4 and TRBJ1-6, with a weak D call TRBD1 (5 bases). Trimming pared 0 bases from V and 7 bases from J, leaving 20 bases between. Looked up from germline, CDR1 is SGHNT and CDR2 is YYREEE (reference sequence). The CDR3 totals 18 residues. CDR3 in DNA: TGTGCCAGCAGCTTGGTCGGCGGGGGGGGACGGCTGAATTCACCCCTCCACTTT. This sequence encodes CASSLVGGGGRLNSPLHF.

CDR3 amino acids: CASSQEGGPGNTIYF. The CDR3 DNA is TGCGCCAGCAGCCAAGAGGGGGGGCCTGGAAACACCATATATTTT. The rearrangement links TRBV4-1 to TRBJ1-3; tentative D call: TRBD1 (6 bases). CDR1 MGHRA and CDR2 YSYEKL come from the germline V gene. The germline V and J ends were trimmed by 0 bases and 2 bases, with 8 bases remaining between them. The CDR3 runs 15 residues.

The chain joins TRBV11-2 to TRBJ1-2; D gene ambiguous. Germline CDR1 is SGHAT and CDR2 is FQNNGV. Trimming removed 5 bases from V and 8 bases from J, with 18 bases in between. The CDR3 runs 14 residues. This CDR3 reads CASSANQPYGGYTF. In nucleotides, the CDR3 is TGTGCCAGCAGCGCTAATCAACCCTACGGGGGCTACACCTTC.

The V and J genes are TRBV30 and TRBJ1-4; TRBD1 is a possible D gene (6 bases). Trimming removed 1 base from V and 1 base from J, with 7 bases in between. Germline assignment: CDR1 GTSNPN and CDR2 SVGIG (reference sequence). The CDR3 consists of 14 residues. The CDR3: CAWSADRTNEKLFF. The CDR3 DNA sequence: TGTGCCTGGAGTGCGGACAGAACTAATGAAAAACTGTTTTTT.

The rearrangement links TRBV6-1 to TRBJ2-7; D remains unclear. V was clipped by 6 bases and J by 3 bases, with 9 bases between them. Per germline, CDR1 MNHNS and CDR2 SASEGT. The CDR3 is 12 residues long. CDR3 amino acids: CASRHQIYEQYF. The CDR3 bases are TGTGCCAGCAGGCACCAGATCTACGAGCAGTACTTC.

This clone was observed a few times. CDR3 coding DNA: TGTGCCAGCTCTATTGACAGGGGGCAGCCCCAGCATTTT. This gives the protein CASSIDRGQPQHF. This rearrangement joins TRBV18 to TRBJ1-5, with TRBD1 matching 9 bases. J gave up 7 bases and V 6 bases, and 4 bases lay outside the gene matches. This CDR3 is 13 amino acids long. Germline-derived CDR1 and CDR2 are KGHSH and LQKENI.

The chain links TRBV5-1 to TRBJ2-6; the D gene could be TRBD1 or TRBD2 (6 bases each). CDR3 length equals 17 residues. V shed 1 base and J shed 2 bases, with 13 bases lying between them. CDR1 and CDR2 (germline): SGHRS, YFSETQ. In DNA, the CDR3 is TGCGCCAGCAGCTTGCGAGTGGGGGGCGCTGGGGCCAACGTCCTGACTTTC. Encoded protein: CASSLRVGGAGANVLTF. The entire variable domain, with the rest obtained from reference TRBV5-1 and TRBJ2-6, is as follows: KAGVTQTPRYLIKTRGQQVTLSCSPISGHRSVSWYQQTPGQGLQFLFEYFSETQRNKGNFPGRFSGRQFSNSRSEMNVSTLELGDSALYLCASSLRVGGAGANVLTFGAGSRLTVL.

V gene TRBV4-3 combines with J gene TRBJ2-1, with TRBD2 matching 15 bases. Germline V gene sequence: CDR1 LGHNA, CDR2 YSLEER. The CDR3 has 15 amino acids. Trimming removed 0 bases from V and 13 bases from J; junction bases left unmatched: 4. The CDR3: CASSQDWTSGRAQFF. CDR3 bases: TGCGCCAGCAGCCAAGATTGGACTAGCGGGAGGGCTCAGTTCTTC.

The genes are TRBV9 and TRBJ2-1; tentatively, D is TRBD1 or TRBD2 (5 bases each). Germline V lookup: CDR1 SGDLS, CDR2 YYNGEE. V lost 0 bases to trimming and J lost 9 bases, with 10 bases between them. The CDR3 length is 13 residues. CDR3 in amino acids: CASSVGGASEQFF. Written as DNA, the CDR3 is TGTGCCAGCAGCGTAGGAGGGGCCAGTGAGCAGTTCTTC. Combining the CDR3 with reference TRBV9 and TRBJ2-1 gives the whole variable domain DSGVTQTPKHLITATGQRVTLRCSPRSGDLSVYWYQQSLDQGLQFLIQYYNGEERAKGNILERFSAQQFPDLHSELNLSSLELGDSALYFCASSVGGASEQFFGPGTRLTVL.

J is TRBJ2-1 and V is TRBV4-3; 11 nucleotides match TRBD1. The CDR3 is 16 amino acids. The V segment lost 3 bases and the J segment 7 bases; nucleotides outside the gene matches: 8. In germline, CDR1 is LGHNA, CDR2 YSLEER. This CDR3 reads CASSQLAGTGGNEQFF. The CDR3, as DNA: TGCGCCAGCAGCCAGCTGGCCGGGACAGGGGGGAATGAGCAGTTCTTC.

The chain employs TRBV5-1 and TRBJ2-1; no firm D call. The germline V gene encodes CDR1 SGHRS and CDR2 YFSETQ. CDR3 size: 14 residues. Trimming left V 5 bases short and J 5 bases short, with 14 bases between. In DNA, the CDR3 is TGCGCCAGCAGGAGAGACACCGATGACAATGAGCAGTTCTTC. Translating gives CASRRDTDDNEQFF.

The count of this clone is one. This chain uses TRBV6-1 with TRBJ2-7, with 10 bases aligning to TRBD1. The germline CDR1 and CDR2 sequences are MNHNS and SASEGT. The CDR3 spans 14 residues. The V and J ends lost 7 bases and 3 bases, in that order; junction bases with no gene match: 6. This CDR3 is CASMRDRGYYEQYF. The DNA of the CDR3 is TGTGCCAGCATGCGGGACAGGGGATACTACGAGCAGTACTTC.